A single sample is the source of the 19 T cell receptor beta chains below, sequenced in a study of T cell clonality in common variable immunodeficiency. Study-wide results and caveats: Common variable immunodeficiency TCR beta sequences reportedly had fewer deletions and N-nucleotide insertions.

Their recognized antigens are unknown. Repertoires were generated with immunoSEQ multiplex PCR, while TCRdb's copy carries only in-frame clones and drops some. This sample carries about 33,000 clones, none of them present only once. Sequenced sample: peripheral blood mononuclear cells. The receptors stem from a human donor with common variable immunodeficiency.

This clone was picked up a small number of times. The read ends 3 residues early relative to the CDR3; the germline J gene fills the gap. The chain combines TRBV19 with TRBJ2-7; TRBD1 aligns across 7 bases. The CDR3 runs 14 residues. Trimming cost V 4 bases and J 5 bases; bases outside gene matches: 8. The germline V gene has CDR1 LNHDA and CDR2 SQIVND (reference sequence). The CDR3 spells CASSTGTVPNEQYF. The part of the CDR3 DNA that was read is TGTGCCAGTAGTACCGGGACAGTCCCCAACGAG.

This clone was observed a few times. The observed sequence ends 3 residues before the CDR3 terminus, with the missing tail filled in from the germline J gene. The J gene is TRBJ1-3, the V gene TRBV2, with 7 positions matching TRBD1. The germline gives CDR1 SNHLY, CDR2 FYNNEI. CDR3 size: 15 residues. The V gene end was trimmed by 5 bases and the J gene end by 4 bases; junction bases not matched to a gene: 8. CDR3 region: CASSPARGPGNTIYF. The CDR3 DNA, read in part, is TGTGCCAGCAGTCCGGCTAGGGGGCCGGGAAACACC.

This clone was seen many times. The read comes to an end 3 residues before the CDR3 does, leaving the germline J gene to fill in the end. V is TRBV5-1 and J is TRBJ2-7; D is perhaps TRBD2 (6 bases). The V and J ends lost 3 bases and 2 bases respectively, with 12 bases between them. CDR1 and CDR2 from the germline V gene are SGHRS and YFSETQ. The length of the CDR3 is 14 residues. The DNA read from the CDR3 is TGCGCCAGCAGCTGGCGGGATACCACCTACGAG. It encodes CASSWRDTTYE. In full, the CDR3 reads CASSWRDTTYEQYF. The full variable domain, its missing parts supplied by reference TRBV5-1 and TRBJ2-7, is KAGVTQTPRYLIKTRGQQVTLSCSPISGHRSVSWYQQTPGQGLQFLFEYFSETQRNKGNFPGRFSGRQFSNSRSEMNVSTLELGDSALYLCASSWRDTTYEQYFGPGTRLTVT.

This clone was seen more than once but under ten times. The read is 3 residues too short to cover the CDR3 end, so that end is filled in from the germline J gene. The J gene is TRBJ1-2, the V gene TRBV19; 7 positions match TRBD1. V gave up 7 bases and J gave up 4 bases; unmatched junction bases: 6. This CDR3 has 13 amino acids. In germline, CDR1 is LNHDA, CDR2 SQIVND (reference sequence). The sequenced part of the CDR3 DNA is TGTGCCAGTAATAGGACAGGTGTCTATGGC. Its protein is CASNRTGVYG. The CDR3 as a whole reads CASNRTGVYGYTF.

As concerns this clone: The missing CDR3 end, 3 residues past where the read stops, is filled in from the germline J gene. V is TRBV7-2 and J is TRBJ2-7; 10 nucleotides match TRBD2. Germline assignment: CDR1 SGHTA and CDR2 FQGNSA. Trimming took 2 bases from V and 3 from J; bases not matched to a gene: 4. This CDR3 spans 15 amino acids. CDR3 region: CASSLSSGGFYEQYF. The DNA read from the CDR3 is TGTGCCAGCAGCTTAAGTAGCGGGGGGTTCTACGAG.

This clone has a handful of counts. The DNA ends 3 residues before the CDR3 does, and the rest of the CDR3 is filled in from the germline J gene. This chain connects TRBV30 to TRBJ1-3; D is possibly TRBD1 (6 bases). V lost 0 bases, J lost 0 bases, and 12 bases lay in between. CDR3 length: 16 amino acids. Germline V gives CDR1 GTSNPN, CDR2 SVGIG (reference sequence). CDR3: CAWSVEQGFSGNTIYF. CDR3 DNA, as far as it was read: TGTGCCTGGAGTGTTGAACAGGGCTTCTCTGGAAACACC.

Regarding this clone: Sequencing ends 3 residues short of the CDR3 end; the germline J gene provides the rest. The chain carries TRBV30 and TRBJ1-2; 9 bases match TRBD1. V lost 4 bases to trimming and J lost 4 bases; unmatched junction nucleotides: 4. The CDR3 is made up of 13 amino acids. Germline V gene lookup returns CDR1 GTSNPN and CDR2 SVGIG (reference sequence). Here the CDR3 reads CAWNRGLGYGYTF. The CDR3 bases that were read are TGTGCCTGGAACAGGGGGCTCGGCTATGGC.

In regard to this clone: The germline gene is not matched at one end of the junction; a read error may be the cause. The observed sequence ends 3 residues before the CDR3 terminus, with the missing tail filled in from the germline J gene. The rearrangement uses TRBV10-3 and TRBJ1-6; a weak D match, TRBD1 (6 bases). Germline V gives CDR1 ENHRY, CDR2 SYGVKD. The CDR3 contains 16 residues. Incomplete CDR3 DNA: TGTGCCATCAGTGAGTCCCGGACAGCAAATAAGTCACCC. This encodes CAISESRTANKSP. The entire CDR3 is CAISESRTANKSPLHF.

This clone was picked up a small number of times. From the germline J gene comes the end of the CDR3, since the read stops 3 residues before it. The genes are TRBV19 and TRBJ2-5; TRBD2 matches at 10 bases. The CDR3 is 14 residues long. Germline CDR1 LNHDA, CDR2 SQIVND (reference sequence). Trimming cost V 8 bases and J 6 bases; bases outside gene matches: 9. The CDR3 protein is CASQSSGGAQTQYF. The covered CDR3 bases are TGTGCCAGTCAAAGCAGCGGGGGGGCGCAGACC.

This clone was observed a few times. The CDR3 end lies 3 residues beyond the end of the read and is filled in from the germline J gene. J is TRBJ1-4 and V is TRBV7-9; D is possibly TRBD1 (5 bases). In germline, CDR1 is SEHNR, CDR2 FQNEAQ (reference sequence). The CDR3 covers 12 residues. This CDR3 reads CASRLSGEQLFF. CDR3 DNA (partial): TGTGCCAGCAGACTCTCGGGGGAACAA.

This clone was found many times. The sequence runs out 3 residues before the end of the CDR3; the remainder is reconstructed from the germline J gene. The chain combines TRBV30 with TRBJ2-5; TRBD2 aligns across 11 bases. Germline CDR1 GTSNPN, CDR2 SVGIG (reference sequence). V was clipped by 4 bases and J by 0 bases; unmatched bases: 1. The CDR3 consists of 14 residues. CDR3 bases read: TGTGCCTGGACTAGCGGGGGGCACCAAGAGACC. This gives the protein CAWTSGGHQET. From start to end, the CDR3 is CAWTSGGHQETQYF.

Note on this clone: Read coverage stops 3 residues before the CDR3 terminus; the germline J gene supplies the remainder. The rearrangement joins TRBV18 to TRBJ1-2; 7 positions match TRBD1. The CDR3 length is 14 residues. After removal of 2 bases from V and 6 bases from J, the junction contained 6 bases not matched to a gene. From germline, CDR1 is KGHSH and CDR2 LQKENI. CDR3 DNA, as far as it was read: TGTGCCAGCTCACCAAGGGACAGCGGCAATGGC. Translation gives CASSPRDSGNG. The complete CDR3 reads CASSPRDSGNGYTF.

This clone was seen many times. Read coverage stops 3 residues before the CDR3 terminus; the germline J gene supplies the remainder. The chain carries TRBV12-3 or TRBV12-4 and TRBJ1-2; TRBD1 matches 12 bases. The CDR3 spans 16 residues. V shed 3 bases, J shed 5 bases, and the junction held 7 bases outside the gene matches. The part of the CDR3 DNA that was read is TGTGCCAGCAGTTTTAGGGGGACAGGGGGCGCGTATGGC. Translation: CASSFRGTGGAYG. The whole CDR3 sequence reads CASSFRGTGGAYGYTF.

This clone was counted a few times. The missing CDR3 end, 3 residues past where the read stops, is filled in from the germline J gene. This rearrangement joins TRBV7-3 to TRBJ1-2; D is uncertain. Germline loops: CDR1 SGHTA, CDR2 FQGTGA. The CDR3 is made up of 15 amino acids. V was cut by 2 bases and J by 4 bases, with 14 bases left in between. CDR3 residues: CASSLLRGYSYGYTF. CDR3 bases read: TGTGCCAGCAGCTTATTACGGGGTTACAGCTATGGC. Supplemented by reference TRBV7-3 and TRBJ1-2, the full variable domain reads GAGVSQTPSNKVTEKGKYVELRCDPISGHTALYWYRQSLGQGPEFLIYFQGTGAADDSGLPNDRFFAVRPEGSVSTLKIQRTERGDSAVYLCASSLLRGYSYGYTFGSGTRLTVV.

This clone was seen repeatedly, ten times or more. The sequenced fragment ends 3 residues before the CDR3 boundary, so the rest is inferred from the germline J gene. This chain uses TRBV12-5 with TRBJ1-5; TRBD1 is a possible D gene (5 bases). Trimming shortened V by 0 bases and J by 5 bases, and 14 bases separated the two germline ends. From germline, CDR1 is LGHNT and CDR2 FRNRAP. The CDR3 spans 16 residues. Partial CDR3 DNA: TGTGCTAGTGGTTTGGTCCCCCCGGGGGTGTATCAGCCC. This gives the protein CASGLVPPGVYQP. The full CDR3 protein is CASGLVPPGVYQPQHF.

This clone has just a few counts. The read stops 3 residues short of the end of the CDR3; the missing end is completed from the germline J gene. The gene calls are TRBV13 and TRBJ1-6; TRBD1 agrees at 8 bases. Germline V gives CDR1 PRHDT, CDR2 FYEKMQ (reference sequence). After removal of 0 bases from V and 7 bases from J, the junction contained 5 bases not matched to a gene. This CDR3 has 16 amino acids. The CDR3 loop is CASSLGPTGENSPLHF. The covered CDR3 bases are TGTGCCAGCAGCTTAGGCCCGACAGGGGAGAATTCACCC.

This clone has more than one count but fewer than ten. From the germline J gene comes the end of the CDR3, since the read stops 3 residues before it. This sequence joins TRBV30 and TRBJ1-4, with D possibly TRBD1 on 5 matching bases. The CDR3 extends over 15 amino acids. Per germline, CDR1 GTSNPN and CDR2 SVGIG (reference sequence). Trimming stripped 1 base from V and 5 bases from J, with 14 bases between. The CDR3 is CAWSGLGVRNEKLFF. The CDR3 DNA, read in part, is TGTGCCTGGAGTGGTTTAGGGGTCCGCAATGAAAAA.

In this sample, this clone turned up a few times. The read terminates 3 residues ahead of where the CDR3 ends, so the germline J gene completes it. The chain links TRBV23-1 to TRBJ2-7; 7 bases line up with TRBD1. TRBV23-1 carries the ORF label, with uncertain function. V lost 4 bases, J lost 4 bases, and 13 bases stayed unmatched. The length of the CDR3 is 16 residues. The CDR3 bases that were read are TGCGCCAGCAGTCCCCCCCCTAGGGGGCGCAAGTACGAG. Encoded protein: CASSPPPRGRKYE. The full CDR3 protein is CASSPPPRGRKYEQYF.

Remarks on this clone: The read ends 3 residues before the CDR3 terminus; that terminus is restored from the germline J gene. The V and J genes are TRBV18 and TRBJ1-1; D not resolved. CDR1 is KGHSH, CDR2 LQKENI, per germline. Trimming stripped 0 bases from V and 0 bases from J, with 17 bases between. The CDR3 consists of 18 residues. CDR3 DNA (partial): TGTGCCAGCTCACCACCCAGACACAACCTTCTCATGAACACTGAA. This encodes CASSPPRHNLLMNTE. The whole CDR3 protein is CASSPPRHNLLMNTEAFF.